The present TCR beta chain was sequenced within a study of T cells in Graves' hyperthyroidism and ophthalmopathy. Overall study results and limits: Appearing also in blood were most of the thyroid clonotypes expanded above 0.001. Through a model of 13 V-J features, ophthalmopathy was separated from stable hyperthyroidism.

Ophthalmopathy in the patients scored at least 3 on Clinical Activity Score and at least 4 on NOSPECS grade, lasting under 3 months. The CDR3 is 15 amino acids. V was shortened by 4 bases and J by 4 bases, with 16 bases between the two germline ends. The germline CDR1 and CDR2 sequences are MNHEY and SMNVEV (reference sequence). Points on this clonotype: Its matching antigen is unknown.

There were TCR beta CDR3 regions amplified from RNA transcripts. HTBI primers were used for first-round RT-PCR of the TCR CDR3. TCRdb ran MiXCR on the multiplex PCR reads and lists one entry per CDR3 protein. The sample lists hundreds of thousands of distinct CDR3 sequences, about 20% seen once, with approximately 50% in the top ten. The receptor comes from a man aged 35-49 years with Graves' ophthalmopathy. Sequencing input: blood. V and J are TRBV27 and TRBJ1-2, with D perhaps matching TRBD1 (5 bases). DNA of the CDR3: TGTGCCAGCAGTTCGGGGCAGGCGTCGGGCTATGGCTACACCTTC. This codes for CASSSGQASGYGYTF.